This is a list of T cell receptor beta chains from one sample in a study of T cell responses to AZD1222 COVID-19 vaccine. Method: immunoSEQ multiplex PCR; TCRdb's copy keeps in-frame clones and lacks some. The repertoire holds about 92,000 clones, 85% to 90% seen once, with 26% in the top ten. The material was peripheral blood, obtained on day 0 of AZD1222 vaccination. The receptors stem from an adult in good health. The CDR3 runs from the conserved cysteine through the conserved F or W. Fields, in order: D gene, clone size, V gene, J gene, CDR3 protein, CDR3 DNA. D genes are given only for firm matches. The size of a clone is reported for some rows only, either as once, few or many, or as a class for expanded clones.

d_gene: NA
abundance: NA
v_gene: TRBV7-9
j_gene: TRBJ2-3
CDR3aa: CASSARPVTDTQYF
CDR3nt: TGTGCCAGCAGCGCCCGTCCGGTCACAGATACGCAGTATTTT

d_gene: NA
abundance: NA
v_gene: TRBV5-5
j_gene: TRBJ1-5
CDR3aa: CASSLTDLAQPQHF
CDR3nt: TGTGCCAGCAGCTTGACAGATCTCGCTCAGCCCCAGCATTTT

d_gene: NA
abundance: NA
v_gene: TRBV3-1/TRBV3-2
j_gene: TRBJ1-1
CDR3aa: CASSPVRGRMAEAFF
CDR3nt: TGTGCCAGCAGCCCGGTACGGGGGCGAATGGCTGAAGCTTTCTTT

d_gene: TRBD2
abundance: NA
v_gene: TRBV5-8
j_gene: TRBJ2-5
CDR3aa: CASNLPPGTRVAETQYF
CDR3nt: TGTGCCAGCAACCTACCGCCCGGGACTAGAGTCGCAGAGACCCAGTACTTC

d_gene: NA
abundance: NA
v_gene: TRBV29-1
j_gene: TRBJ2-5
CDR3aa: CSVTDFGSEETQYF
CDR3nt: TGCAGCGTTACAGACTTCGGGTCCGAAGAGACCCAGTACTTC

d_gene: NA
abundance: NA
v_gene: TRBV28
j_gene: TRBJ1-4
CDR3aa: CASNLKGGAPREKLFF
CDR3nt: TGTGCCAGCAACCTTAAGGGGGGGGCCCCTAGAGAAAAACTGTTTTTT

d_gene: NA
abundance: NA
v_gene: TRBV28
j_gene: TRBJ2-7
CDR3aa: CASSLAGASNSYEQYF
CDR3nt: TGTGCCAGCAGTTTGGCAGGGGCAAGCAACTCCTACGAGCAGTACTTC

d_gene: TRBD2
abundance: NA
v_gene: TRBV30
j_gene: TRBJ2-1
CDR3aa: CAWSVVTGLAQGRYNEQFF
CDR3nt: TGTGCCTGGAGTGTAGTAACGGGACTAGCCCAAGGCCGATACAATGAGCAGTTCTTC

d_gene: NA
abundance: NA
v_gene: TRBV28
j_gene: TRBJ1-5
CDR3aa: CASSSRKGDPREPQHF
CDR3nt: TGTGCCAGCAGCTCGAGGAAAGGGGACCCCAGAGAGCCCCAGCATTTT

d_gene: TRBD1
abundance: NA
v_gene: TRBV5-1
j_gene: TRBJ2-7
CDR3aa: CASSSGTGGLEQYF
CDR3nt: TGCGCCAGCAGCTCCGGGACAGGGGGGTTGGAGCAGTACTTC

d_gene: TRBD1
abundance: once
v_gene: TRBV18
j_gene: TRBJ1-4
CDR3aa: CASSPLTGAAEKLFF
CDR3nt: TGTGCCAGCTCACCCCTGACAGGGGCGGCGGAAAAACTGTTTTTT

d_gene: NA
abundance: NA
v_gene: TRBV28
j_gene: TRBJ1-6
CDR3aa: CASSPPTGSKSPLHF
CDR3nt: TGTGCCAGCAGCCCTCCGACAGGTTCAAAATCACCCCTCCACTTT

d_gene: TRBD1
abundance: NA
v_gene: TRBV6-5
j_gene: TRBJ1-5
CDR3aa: CASSYRQGTNQPQHF
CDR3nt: TGTGCCAGCAGTTACCGACAGGGGACTAATCAGCCCCAGCATTTT

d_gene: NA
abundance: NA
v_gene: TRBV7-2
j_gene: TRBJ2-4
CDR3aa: CASSPTPRNIQYF
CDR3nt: TGTGCCAGCAGTCCAACCCCAAGGAACATTCAGTACTTC

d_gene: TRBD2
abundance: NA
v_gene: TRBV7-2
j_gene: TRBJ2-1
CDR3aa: CASSLVGSGSSYNEQFF
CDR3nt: TGTGCCAGCAGCTTAGTGGGTAGCGGGAGTTCCTACAATGAGCAGTTCTTC

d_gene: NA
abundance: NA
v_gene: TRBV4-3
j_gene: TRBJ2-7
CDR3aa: CASSQDRDTGEQYF
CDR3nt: TGCGCCAGCAGCCAAGATAGGGATACAGGGGAGCAGTACTTC

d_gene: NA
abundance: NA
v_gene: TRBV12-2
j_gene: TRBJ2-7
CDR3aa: CASRSRTSGMRLLEQYF
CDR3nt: TGTGCAAGTCGCTCCCGGACTAGCGGGATGCGTCTCCTCGAGCAGTACTTC

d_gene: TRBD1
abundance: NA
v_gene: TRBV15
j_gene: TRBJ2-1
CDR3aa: CATSRPTGDNEQFF
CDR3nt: TGTGCCACCAGCAGGCCCACAGGGGACAATGAGCAGTTCTTC

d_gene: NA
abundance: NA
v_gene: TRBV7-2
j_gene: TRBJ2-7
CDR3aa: CASSPEAGADYEQYF
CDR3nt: TGTGCCAGCAGCCCTGAAGCAGGGGCGGATTACGAGCAGTACTTC

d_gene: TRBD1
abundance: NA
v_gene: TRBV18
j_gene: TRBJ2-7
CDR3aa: CASSQDRVNEQYF
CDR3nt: TGTGCCAGCTCACAGGACAGGGTTAACGAGCAGTACTTC

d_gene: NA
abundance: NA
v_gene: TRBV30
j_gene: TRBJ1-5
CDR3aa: CAWSVRSNQPQHF
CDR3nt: TGTGCCTGGAGTGTCAGGAGCAATCAGCCCCAGCATTTT

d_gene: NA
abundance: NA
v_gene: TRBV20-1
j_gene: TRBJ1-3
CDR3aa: CSASRANSGNTIYF
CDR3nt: TGCAGTGCTAGTCGGGCCAACTCTGGAAACACCATATATTTT

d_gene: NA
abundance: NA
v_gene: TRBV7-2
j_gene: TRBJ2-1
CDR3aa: CASSPPGAPGNEQFF
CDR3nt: TGTGCCAGCAGCCCCCCCGGGGCCCCTGGTAATGAGCAGTTCTTC

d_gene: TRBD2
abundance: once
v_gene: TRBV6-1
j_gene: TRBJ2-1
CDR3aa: CASSEEGTSWYNEQFF
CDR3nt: TGTGCCAGCAGTGAAGAAGGGACTAGCTGGTACAATGAGCAGTTCTTC

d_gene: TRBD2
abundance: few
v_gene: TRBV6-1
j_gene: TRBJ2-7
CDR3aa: CASSANSPLAAFSYEQYF
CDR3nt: TGTGCCAGCAGTGCCAACTCTCCTCTAGCGGCATTCTCCTACGAGCAGTACTTC

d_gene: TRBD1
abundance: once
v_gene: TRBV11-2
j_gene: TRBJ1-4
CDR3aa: CASTQSNLRGVGEKLFF
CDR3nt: TGTGCCAGCACCCAATCAAACCTCAGGGGGGTGGGTGAAAAACTGTTTTTT

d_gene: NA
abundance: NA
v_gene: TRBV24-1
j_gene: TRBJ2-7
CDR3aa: CATSDSTFHHEQYF
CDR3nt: TGTGCCACCAGTGATTCCACGTTTCACCACGAGCAGTACTTC

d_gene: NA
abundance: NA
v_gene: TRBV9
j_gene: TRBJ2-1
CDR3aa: CASSGAWGKDYNEQFF
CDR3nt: TGTGCCAGCAGCGGGGCTTGGGGGAAAGACTACAATGAGCAGTTCTTC

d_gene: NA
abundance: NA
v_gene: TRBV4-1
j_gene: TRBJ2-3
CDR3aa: CASSQVWNTDTQYF
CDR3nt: TGCGCCAGCAGCCAAGTGTGGAACACAGATACGCAGTATTTT

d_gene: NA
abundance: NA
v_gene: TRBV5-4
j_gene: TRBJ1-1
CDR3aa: CASSPDPPGEAFF
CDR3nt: TGTGCCAGCAGCCCGGACCCCCCGGGTGAAGCTTTCTTT

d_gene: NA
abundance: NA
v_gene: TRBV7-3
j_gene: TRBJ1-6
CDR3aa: CASSLNLLENSPLHF
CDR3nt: TGTGCCAGCAGCTTAAACCTCCTTGAGAATTCACCCCTCCACTTT

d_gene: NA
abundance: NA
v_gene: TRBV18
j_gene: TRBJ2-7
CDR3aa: CASSPGGEQYF
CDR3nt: TGTGCCAGCTCACCTGGGGGCGAGCAGTACTTC

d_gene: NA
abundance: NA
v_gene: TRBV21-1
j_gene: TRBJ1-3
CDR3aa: CASSSRGSGSGGNTIYF
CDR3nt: TGTGCCAGCAGCTCCCGGGGGTCCGGCTCTGGGGGAAACACCATATATTTT

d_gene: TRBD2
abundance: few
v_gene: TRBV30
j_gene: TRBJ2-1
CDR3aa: CAWTSGSSTYNEQFF
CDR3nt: TGTGCCTGGACGAGCGGGAGTTCGACCTACAATGAGCAGTTCTTC

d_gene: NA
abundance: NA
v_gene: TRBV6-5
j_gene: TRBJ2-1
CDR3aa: CASRGRRLYNEQFF
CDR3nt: TGTGCCAGCAGAGGGCGGAGACTCTACAATGAGCAGTTCTTC

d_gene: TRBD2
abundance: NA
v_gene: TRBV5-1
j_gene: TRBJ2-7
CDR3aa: CASRPGTSGRSHEQYF
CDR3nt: TGCGCCAGCAGACCGGGGACTAGCGGGAGATCCCACGAGCAGTACTTC

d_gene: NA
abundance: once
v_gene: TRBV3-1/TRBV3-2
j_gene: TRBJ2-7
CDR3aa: CASSQEGQGHYEQYF
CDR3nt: TGTGCCAGCAGCCAAGAAGGGCAGGGACACTACGAGCAGTACTTC

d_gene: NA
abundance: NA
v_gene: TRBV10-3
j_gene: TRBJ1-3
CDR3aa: CAIGGAGNTIYF
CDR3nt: TGTGCCATCGGAGGGGCCGGAAACACCATATATTTT

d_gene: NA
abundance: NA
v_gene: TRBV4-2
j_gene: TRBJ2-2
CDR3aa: CASSQVGQLSTGELFF
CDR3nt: TGTGCCAGCAGCCAAGTCGGACAGTTGAGTACCGGGGAGCTGTTTTTT

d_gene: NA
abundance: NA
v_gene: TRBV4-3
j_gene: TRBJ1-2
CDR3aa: CASSQDYYGNYGYTF
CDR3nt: TGCGCCAGCAGCCAAGATTACTACGGTAACTATGGCTACACCTTC

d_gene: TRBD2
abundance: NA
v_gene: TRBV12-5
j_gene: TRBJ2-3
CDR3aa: CASGLSTIGGGGTDTQYF
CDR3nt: TGTGCTAGTGGTTTGTCAACGATCGGCGGGGGAGGCACAGATACGCAGTATTTT

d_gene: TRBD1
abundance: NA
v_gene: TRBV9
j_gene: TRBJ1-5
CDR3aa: CASSTGTGGNQPQHF
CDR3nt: TGTGCCAGCAGCACCGGGACAGGGGGCAATCAGCCCCAGCATTTT

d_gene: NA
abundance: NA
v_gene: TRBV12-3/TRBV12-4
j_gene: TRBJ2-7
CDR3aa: CASRGGKYF
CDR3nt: TGTGCCTCTAGGGGCGGGAAGTACTTC

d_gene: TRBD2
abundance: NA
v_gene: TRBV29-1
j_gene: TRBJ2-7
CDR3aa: CSVRGRVVYEQYF
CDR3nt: TGCAGCGTCCGCGGGAGAGTCGTCTACGAGCAGTACTTC

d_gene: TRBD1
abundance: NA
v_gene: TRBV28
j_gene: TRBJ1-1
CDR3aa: CASSPRTGAVNTEAFF
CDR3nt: TGTGCCAGCAGTCCCCGGACAGGGGCAGTGAACACTGAAGCTTTCTTT

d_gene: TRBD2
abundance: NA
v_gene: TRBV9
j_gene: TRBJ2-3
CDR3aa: CASSVGASGTADTQYF
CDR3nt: TGTGCCAGCAGCGTAGGGGCTAGCGGGACGGCTGATACGCAGTATTTT

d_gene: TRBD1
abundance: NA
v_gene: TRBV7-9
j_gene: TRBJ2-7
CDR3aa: CASSKGQGYEQYF
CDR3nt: TGTGCCAGCAGCAAAGGACAGGGTTACGAGCAGTACTTC

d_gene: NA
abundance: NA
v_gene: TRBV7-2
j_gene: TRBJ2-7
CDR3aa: CASLHPQGGVSYEQYF
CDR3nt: TGTGCCAGCCTTCATCCGCAGGGTGGAGTCTCCTACGAGCAGTACTTC

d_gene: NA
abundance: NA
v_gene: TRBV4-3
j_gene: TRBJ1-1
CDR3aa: CASSQVERGNTEAFF
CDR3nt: TGCGCCAGCAGCCAAGTAGAGAGGGGGAACACTGAAGCTTTCTTT

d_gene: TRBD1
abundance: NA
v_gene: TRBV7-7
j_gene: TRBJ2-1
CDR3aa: CASSLVTGGVGEQFF
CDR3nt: TGTGCTAGCAGCTTGGTAACAGGGGGAGTGGGGGAGCAGTTCTTC

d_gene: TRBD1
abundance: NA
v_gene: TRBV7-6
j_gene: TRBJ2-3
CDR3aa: CASSGYRGDTQYF
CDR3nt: TGTGCCAGCAGCGGATACAGGGGAGATACGCAGTATTTT

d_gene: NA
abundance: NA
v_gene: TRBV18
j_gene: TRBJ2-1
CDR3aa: CASHREQEDYNEQFF
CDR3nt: TGTGCCAGCCACCGGGAACAGGAAGACTACAATGAGCAGTTCTTC

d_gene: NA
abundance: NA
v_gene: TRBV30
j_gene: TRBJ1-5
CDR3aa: CAWSGLSNSNQPQHF
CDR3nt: TGTGCCTGGAGTGGACTTTCTAATAGCAATCAGCCCCAGCATTTT

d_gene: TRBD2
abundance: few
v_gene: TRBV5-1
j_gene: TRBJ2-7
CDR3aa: CASSPPSGLAGIPSYEQYF
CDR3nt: TGCGCCAGCAGCCCCCCGTCGGGACTAGCTGGGATCCCCTCCTACGAGCAGTACTTC

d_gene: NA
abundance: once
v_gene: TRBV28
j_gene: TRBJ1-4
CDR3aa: CASSPPQAGNEKLFF
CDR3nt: TGTGCCAGCAGTCCCCCCCAGGCGGGAAATGAAAAACTGTTTTTT

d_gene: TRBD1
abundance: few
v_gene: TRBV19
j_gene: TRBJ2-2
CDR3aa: CASRGGQGNTGELFF
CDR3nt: TGTGCCAGTAGGGGGGGACAGGGGAACACCGGGGAGCTGTTTTTT

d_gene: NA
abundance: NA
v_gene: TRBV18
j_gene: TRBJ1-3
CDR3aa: CASSSTGRSGNTIYF
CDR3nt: TGTGCCAGCTCATCGACAGGCCGCTCTGGAAACACCATATATTTT

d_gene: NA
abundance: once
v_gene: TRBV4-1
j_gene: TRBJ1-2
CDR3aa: CASSRGQQVRRDYTF
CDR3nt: TGCGCCAGCAGCCGAGGACAGCAGGTTAGACGTGACTACACCTTC